Listed below are T cell receptor beta chains from one sample, sequenced in a study of blood T cells in healthy people across ages. MiXCR was run by TCRdb on the 5' RACE reads, yielding one entry per CDR3 protein. The profile shows some 880,000 distinct CDR3 sequences, under 40% of them singletons. The sample consisted of blood. Receptor source: a man aged 18-30 years in good health. CDR3s include the opening cysteine and the closing phenylalanine or tryptophan. D genes are given only for firm matches. Clone size is shown for a subset of rows, as once, few, many or a class of expanded clone.

d_call clone_size j_call v_call cdr3_aa cdr3_nt
TRBD2 . TRBJ2-5 TRBV4-1 CASSASTSGGDEQYF TGCGCCAGCAGCGCCTCAACTAGCGGGGGGGATGAGCAGTACTTC
. many TRBJ2-1 TRBV12-3/TRBV12-4 CASRTTDNEQFF TGTGCCAGCAGGACGACGGACAATGAGCAGTTCTTC
. . TRBJ1-2 TRBV7-3 CASSFLDTSPDGYTF TGTGCCAGCAGCTTCTTGGACACGTCGCCGGATGGCTACACCTTC
TRBD2 . TRBJ2-5 TRBV11-2 CASSLDRLAGVETQYF TGTGCCAGCAGCTTAGATCGACTAGCGGGGGTAGAGACCCAGTACTTC
. . TRBJ1-2 TRBV6-5 CASSYSPGGYYGYTF TGTGCCAGCAGTTACTCCCCGGGGGGGTACTATGGCTACACCTTC
TRBD1 many TRBJ2-7 TRBV12-3/TRBV12-4 CASSEMGQSYEQYF TGTGCCAGCAGTGAAATGGGACAGAGTTACGAGCAGTACTTC
. . TRBJ1-5 TRBV25-1 CGLYVGPSNQPQHF TGTGGTCTTTATGTTGGCCCTAGCAATCAGCCCCAGCATTTT
. . TRBJ2-1 TRBV9 CASSDDKSSDNEQFF TGTGCCAGCAGCGACGACAAGAGCTCCGACAATGAGCAGTTCTTC
. . TRBJ2-3 TRBV9 CASSVARYDTDTQYF TGTGCCAGCAGCGTAGCCAGGTACGACACAGATACGCAGTATTTT
. few TRBJ1-5 TRBV4-1 CASSEGSGLPQHF TGCGCCAGCAGCGAGGGGTCGGGTCTGCCCCAGCATTTT
. . TRBJ1-2 TRBV20-1 CSARDETAETNCGYTF TGCAGTGCTAGAGATGAGACAGCAGAAACTAACTGTGGCTACACCTTC
TRBD1 . TRBJ2-3 TRBV9 CASSVGQGDISTDTQYF TGTGCCAGCAGCGTTGGACAGGGTGACATTAGCACAGATACGCAGTATTTT
TRBD1 . TRBJ2-5 TRBV5-1 CASSSESGTGQYF TGCGCCAGCAGCTCGGAATCAGGGACAGGGCAGTACTTC